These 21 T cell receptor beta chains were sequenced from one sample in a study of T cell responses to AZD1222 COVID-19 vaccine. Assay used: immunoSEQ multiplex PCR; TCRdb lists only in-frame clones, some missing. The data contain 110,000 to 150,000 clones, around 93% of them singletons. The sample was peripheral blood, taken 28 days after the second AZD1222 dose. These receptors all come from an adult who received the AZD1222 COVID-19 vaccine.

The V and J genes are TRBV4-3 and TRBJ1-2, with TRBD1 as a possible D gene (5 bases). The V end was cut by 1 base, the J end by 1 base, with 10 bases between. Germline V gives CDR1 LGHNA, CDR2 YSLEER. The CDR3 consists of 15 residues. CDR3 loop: CASSQVREINYGYTF. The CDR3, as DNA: TGCGCCAGCAGCCAAGTCAGGGAAATTAACTATGGCTACACCTTC.

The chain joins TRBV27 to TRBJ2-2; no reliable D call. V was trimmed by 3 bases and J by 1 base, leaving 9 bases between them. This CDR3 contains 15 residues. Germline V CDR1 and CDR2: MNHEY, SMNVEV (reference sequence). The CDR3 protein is CASSLNSMNTGELFF. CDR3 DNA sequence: TGTGCCAGCAGTTTGAACAGCATGAACACCGGGGAGCTGTTTTTT.

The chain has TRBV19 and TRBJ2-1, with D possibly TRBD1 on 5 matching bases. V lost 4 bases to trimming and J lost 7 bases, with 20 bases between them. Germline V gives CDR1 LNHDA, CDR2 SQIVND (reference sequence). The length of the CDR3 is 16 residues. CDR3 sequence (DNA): TGTGCCAGTAGTAGCCTGACTGTGCGCACAGGTAATGAGCAGTTCTTC. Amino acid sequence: CASSSLTVRTGNEQFF.

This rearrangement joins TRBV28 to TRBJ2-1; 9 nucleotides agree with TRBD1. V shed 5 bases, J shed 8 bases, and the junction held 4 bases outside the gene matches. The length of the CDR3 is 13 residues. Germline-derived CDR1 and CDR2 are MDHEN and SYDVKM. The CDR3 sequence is CASSLQGADEQFF. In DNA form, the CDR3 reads TGTGCCAGCAGTCTACAGGGGGCTGATGAGCAGTTCTTC.

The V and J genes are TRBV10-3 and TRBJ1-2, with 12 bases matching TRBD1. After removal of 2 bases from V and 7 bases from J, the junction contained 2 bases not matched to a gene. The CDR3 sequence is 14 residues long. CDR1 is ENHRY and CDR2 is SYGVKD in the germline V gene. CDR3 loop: CAISEGGQGAGYTF. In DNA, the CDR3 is TGTGCCATCAGTGAGGGGGGACAGGGGGCTGGCTACACCTTC.

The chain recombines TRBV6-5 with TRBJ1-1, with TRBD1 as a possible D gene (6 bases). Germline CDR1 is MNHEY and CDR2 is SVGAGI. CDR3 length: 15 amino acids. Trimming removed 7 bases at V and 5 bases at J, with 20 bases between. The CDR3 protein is CASTPSRSGETEAFF. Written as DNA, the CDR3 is TGTGCCAGCACCCCGTCACGGTCAGGGGAAACTGAAGCTTTCTTT.

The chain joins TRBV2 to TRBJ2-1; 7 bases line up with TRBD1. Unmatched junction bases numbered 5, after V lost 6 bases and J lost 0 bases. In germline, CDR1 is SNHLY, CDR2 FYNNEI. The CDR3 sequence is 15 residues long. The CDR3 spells CASRPGQSSYNEQFF. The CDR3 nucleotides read TGTGCCAGCAGACCGGGACAGAGCTCCTACAATGAGCAGTTCTTC.

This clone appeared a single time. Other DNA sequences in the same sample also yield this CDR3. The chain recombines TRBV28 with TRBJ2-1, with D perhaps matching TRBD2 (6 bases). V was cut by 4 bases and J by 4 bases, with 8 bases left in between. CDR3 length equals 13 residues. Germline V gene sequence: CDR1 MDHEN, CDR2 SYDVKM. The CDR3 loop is CASSSGLYNEQFF. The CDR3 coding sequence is TGTGCCAGCAGTTCGGGACTGTACAATGAGCAGTTCTTC.

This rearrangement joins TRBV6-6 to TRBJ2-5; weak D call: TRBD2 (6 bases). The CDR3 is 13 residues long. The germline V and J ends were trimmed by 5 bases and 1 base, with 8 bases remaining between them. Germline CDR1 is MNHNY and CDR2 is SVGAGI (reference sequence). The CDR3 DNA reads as TGTGCCAGCAGTCAGGGACTCCAAGAGACCCAGTACTTC. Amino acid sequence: CASSQGLQETQYF.

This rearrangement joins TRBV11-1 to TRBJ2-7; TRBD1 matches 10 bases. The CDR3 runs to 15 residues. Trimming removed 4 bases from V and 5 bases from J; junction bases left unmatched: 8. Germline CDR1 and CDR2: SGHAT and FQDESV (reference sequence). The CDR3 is CASSSWTGGEDEQYF. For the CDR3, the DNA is TGTGCCAGCAGCTCATGGACAGGGGGGGAGGACGAGCAGTACTTC.

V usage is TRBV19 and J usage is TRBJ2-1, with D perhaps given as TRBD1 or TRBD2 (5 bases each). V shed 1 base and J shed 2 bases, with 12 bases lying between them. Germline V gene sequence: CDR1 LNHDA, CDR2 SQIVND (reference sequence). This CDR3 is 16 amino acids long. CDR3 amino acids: CASSIGGNSAYNEQFF. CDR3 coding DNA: TGTGCCAGTAGTATAGGGGGGAACAGTGCCTACAATGAGCAGTTCTTC.

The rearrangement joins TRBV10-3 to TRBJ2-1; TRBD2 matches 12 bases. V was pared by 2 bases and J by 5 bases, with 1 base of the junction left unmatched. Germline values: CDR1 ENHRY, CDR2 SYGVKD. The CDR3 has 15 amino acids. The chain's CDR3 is CAISERLAGDNEQFF. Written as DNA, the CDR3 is TGTGCCATCAGTGAGCGACTAGCGGGAGACAATGAGCAGTTCTTC.

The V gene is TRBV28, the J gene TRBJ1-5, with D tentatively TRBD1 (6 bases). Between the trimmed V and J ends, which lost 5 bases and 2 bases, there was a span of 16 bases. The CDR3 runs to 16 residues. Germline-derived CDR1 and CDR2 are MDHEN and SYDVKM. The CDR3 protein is CASSLLAGVGNQPQHF. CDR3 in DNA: TGTGCCAGCAGTCTCCTAGCAGGGGTTGGCAATCAGCCCCAGCATTTT.

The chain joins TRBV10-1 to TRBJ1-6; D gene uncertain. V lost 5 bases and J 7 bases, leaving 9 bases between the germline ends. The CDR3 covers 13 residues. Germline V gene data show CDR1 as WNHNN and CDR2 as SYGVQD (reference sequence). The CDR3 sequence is CASSPLPNSPLHF. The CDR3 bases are TGCGCCAGCAGTCCCTTACCAAATTCACCCCTCCACTTT.

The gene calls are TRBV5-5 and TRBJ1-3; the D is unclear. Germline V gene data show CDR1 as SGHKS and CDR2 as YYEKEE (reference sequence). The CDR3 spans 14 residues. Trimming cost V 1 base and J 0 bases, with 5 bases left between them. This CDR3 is CASSLMSSGNTIYF. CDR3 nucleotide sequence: TGTGCCAGCAGCTTGATGAGCTCTGGAAACACCATATATTTT. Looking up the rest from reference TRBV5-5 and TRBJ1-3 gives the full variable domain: DAGVTQSPTHLIKTRGQQVTLRCSPISGHKSVSWYQQVLGQGPQFIFQYYEKEERGRGNFPDRFSARQFPNYSSELNVNALLLGDSALYLCASSLMSSGNTIYFGEGSWLTVV.

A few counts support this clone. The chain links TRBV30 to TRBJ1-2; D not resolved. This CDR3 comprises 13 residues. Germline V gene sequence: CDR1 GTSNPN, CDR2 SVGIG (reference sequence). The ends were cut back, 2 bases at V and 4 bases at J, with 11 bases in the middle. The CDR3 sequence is CAWSQRAIYGYTF. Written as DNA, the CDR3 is TGTGCCTGGAGTCAGAGGGCAATCTATGGCTACACCTTC.

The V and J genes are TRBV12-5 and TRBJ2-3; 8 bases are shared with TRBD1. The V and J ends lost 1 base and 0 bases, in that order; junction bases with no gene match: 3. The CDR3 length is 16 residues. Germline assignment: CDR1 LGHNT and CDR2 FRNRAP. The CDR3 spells CASGLATGASTDTQYF. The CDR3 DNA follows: TGTGCTAGTGGTTTGGCGACAGGGGCGAGCACAGATACGCAGTATTTT. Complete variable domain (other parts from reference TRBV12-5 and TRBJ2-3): DARVTQTPRHKVTEMGQEVTMRCQPILGHNTVFWYRQTMMQGLELLAYFRNRAPLDDSGMPKDRFSAEMPDATLATLKIQPSEPRDSAVYFCASGLATGASTDTQYFGPGTRLTVL.

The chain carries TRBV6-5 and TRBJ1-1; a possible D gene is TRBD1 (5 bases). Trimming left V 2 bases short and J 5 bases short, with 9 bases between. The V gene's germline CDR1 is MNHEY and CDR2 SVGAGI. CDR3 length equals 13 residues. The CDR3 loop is CASSYGAGTEAFF. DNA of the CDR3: TGTGCCAGCAGTTACGGGGCGGGGACTGAAGCTTTCTTT.

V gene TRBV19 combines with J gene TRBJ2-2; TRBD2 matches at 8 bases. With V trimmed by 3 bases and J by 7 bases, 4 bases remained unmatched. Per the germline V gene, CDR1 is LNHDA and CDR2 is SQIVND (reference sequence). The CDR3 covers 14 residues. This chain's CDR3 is CASSIGSGSGELFF. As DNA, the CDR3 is TGTGCCAGTAGTATTGGAAGCGGGAGCGGGGAGCTGTTTTTT. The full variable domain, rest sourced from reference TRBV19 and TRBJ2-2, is DGGITQSPKYLFRKEGQNVTLSCEQNLNHDAMYWYRQDPGQGLRLIYYSQIVNDFQKGDIAEGYSVSREKKESFPLTVTSAQKNPTAFYLCASSIGSGSGELFFGEGSRLTVL.

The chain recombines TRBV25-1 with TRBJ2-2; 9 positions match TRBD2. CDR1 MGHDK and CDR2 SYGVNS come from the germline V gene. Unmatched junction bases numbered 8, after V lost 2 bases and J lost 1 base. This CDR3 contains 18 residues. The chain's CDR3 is CASSEPRGGRKNTGELFF. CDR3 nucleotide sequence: TGTGCCAGCAGTGAACCGCGGGGGGGACGGAAGAACACCGGGGAGCTGTTTTTT.

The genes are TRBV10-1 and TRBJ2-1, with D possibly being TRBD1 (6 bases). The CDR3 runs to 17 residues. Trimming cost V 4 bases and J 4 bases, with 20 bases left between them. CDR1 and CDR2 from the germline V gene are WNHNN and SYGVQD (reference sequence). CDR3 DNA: TGCGCCAGCAGTGGACCCCTACGCCAGGGGAGATACAATGAGCAGTTCTTC. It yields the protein CASSGPLRQGRYNEQFF.